These T cell receptor beta chains were read from a single sample in a study of blood T cell repertoires in COVID-19. Sequenced by immunoSEQ multiplex PCR; TCRdb stores in-frame clones only, minus some. Found here are around 220,000 clones, roughly 80% of them singletons; the top ten hold roughly 4%. Sample: peripheral blood. The receptors here all came from a woman between 35 and 50 years old with active or convalescent COVID-19. CDR3s include the opening cysteine and the closing phenylalanine or tryptophan. Fields, in order: V gene, J gene, D gene, CDR3 DNA, CDR3 protein. A D gene is named only where the DNA matches it firmly.

TRBV6-6	TRBJ2-2	TRBD2	TGTGCCAGCAGGACTAGCGGGGGGGAAACCGGGGAGCTGTTTTTT	CASRTSGGETGELFF
TRBV11-1	TRBJ1-1	NA	TGTGCCAGCAGCTGGACAGACACTGAAGCTTTCTTT	CASSWTDTEAFF
TRBV7-9	TRBJ2-7	TRBD1	TGTGCCAGCAGCTTGACAGGGGCAGTAGGCGAGCAGTACTTC	CASSLTGAVGEQYF
TRBV5-5	TRBJ1-3	TRBD1	TGTGCCAGCAGCTGGACAGGGTTTGGAAACACCATATATTTT	CASSWTGFGNTIYF
TRBV5-6	TRBJ2-2	NA	TGTGCCAGCAGCCTAAGTCCCGGGGAGCTGTTTTTT	CASSLSPGELFF
TRBV5-1	TRBJ2-6	NA	TGCGCCAGCAGCTTGGAGCTTATGGGGGCCAACGTCCTGACTTTC	CASSLELMGANVLTF
TRBV6-5	TRBJ1-2	TRBD1	TGTGCCAGCAGTTACGGGACAGGGGTTGGCTACACCTTC	CASSYGTGVGYTF
TRBV10-2	TRBJ1-1	NA	TGCGCCAGCCGACAGGCCGAGAACACTGAAGCTTTCTTT	CASRQAENTEAFF
TRBV28	TRBJ2-5	NA	TGTGCCAGCAGTTTTGGAGTAGAGACCCAGTACTTC	CASSFGVETQYF
TRBV6-4	TRBJ1-4	NA	TGTGCCAGCAGTGCCACAATAAATGAAAAACTGTTTTTT	CASSATINEKLFF
TRBV19	TRBJ1-1	NA	TGTGCCAGCAGTAGACAGAATAAAGCTTTCTTT	CASSRQNKAFF
TRBV4-1	TRBJ2-6	TRBD2	TGCGCCAGCAGCCGAGCGGGGGTTGCTGGGGCCAACGTCCTGACTTTC	CASSRAGVAGANVLTF
TRBV2	TRBJ2-3	NA	TGTGCCAGCAGTGAGAGGCTAGCAGGCACAGATACGCAGTATTTT	CASSERLAGTDTQYF
TRBV5-1	TRBJ1-5	TRBD1	TGCGCCAGCAGCTCCACGGGACAGCTCAATCAGCCCCAGCATTTT	CASSSTGQLNQPQHF
TRBV28	TRBJ1-6	TRBD1	TGTGCCAGCTTGTGGGGGACAGGGGACAATTCACCCCTCCACTTT	CASLWGTGDNSPLHF